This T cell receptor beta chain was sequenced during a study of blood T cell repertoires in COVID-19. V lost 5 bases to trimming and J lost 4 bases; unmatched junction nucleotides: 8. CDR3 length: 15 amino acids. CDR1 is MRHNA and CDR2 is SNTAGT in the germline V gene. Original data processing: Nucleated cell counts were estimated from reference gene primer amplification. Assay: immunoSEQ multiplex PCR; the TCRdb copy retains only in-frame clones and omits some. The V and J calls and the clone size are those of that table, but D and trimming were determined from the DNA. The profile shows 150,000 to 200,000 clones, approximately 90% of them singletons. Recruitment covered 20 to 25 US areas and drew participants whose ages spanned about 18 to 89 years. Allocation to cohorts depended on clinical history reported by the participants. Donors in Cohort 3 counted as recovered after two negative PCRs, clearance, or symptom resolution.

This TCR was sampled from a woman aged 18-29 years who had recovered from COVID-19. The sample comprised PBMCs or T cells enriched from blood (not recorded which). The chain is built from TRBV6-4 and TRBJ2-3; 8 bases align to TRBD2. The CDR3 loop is CASSPKAGEADTQYF. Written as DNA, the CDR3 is TGTGCCAGCAGTCCTAAAGCGGGAGAGGCAGATACGCAGTATTTT.